This is a list of T cell receptor beta chains from one sample in a study of PD-1 blockade in classical Hodgkin lymphoma. Produced via immunoSEQ multiplex PCR; TCRdb's table is partial and in-frame only. The sample yields 15,000 to 20,000 clones, roughly 75% seen once. This sample comprised CD4+ T cells from blood, obtained before the fourth cycle of nivolumab. The receptor source for this set is a human donor with classical Hodgkin lymphoma. The CDR3 runs from the conserved cysteine through the conserved F or W. The D gene is left open where the match is weak. A row's size may be missing; if present it is once, few, many or a size class.

>TRBJ1-2|NA|TRBV14|NA|15
TGTGCCAGCAGCCAAGCAAGCTCCGGTAACTATGGCTACACCTTC
CASSQASSGNYGYTF
>TRBJ2-3|NA|TRBV15|NA|17
TGTGCCACCAGCAGACGCCAGGGGGGGCAGAGCACAGATACGCAGTATTTT
CATSRRQGGQSTDTQYF
>TRBJ2-3|NA|TRBV4-1|NA|17
TGCGCCAGCAGCCATTATGGGGCAGGGGCTAGCACAGATACGCAGTATTTT
CASSHYGAGASTDTQYF
>TRBJ1-2|NA|TRBV10-2|NA|12
TGCGCCAGCAGTGATCGGGGACTTGGCTACACCTTC
CASSDRGLGYTF
>TRBJ1-2|NA|TRBV19|NA|16
TGTGCCAGTTCTCTCCGGGGCGGTGTTATTAACTATGGCTACACCTTC
CASSLRGGVINYGYTF
>TRBJ2-2|NA|TRBV6-1|TRBD1|15
TGTGCCAGCAAAGGACAGGGGGCGTCCACCGGGGAGCTGTTTTTT
CASKGQGASTGELFF
>TRBJ2-1|once|TRBV7-1|TRBD2|17
TGTGCCAGCAGCCTCAGTCCCCTAGCGGGAGGGTACAATGAGCAGTTCTTC
CASSLSPLAGGYNEQFF
>TRBJ1-6|NA|TRBV5-6|NA|18
TGTGCCAGCAGCTTGGTGGGGGACCTAAGCTCCTATAATTCACCCCTCCACTTT
CASSLVGDLSSYNSPLHF
>TRBJ2-1|NA|TRBV29-1|NA|12
TGCAGCGTTGATTTTACTTGGACAGAGCAGTTCTTC
CSVDFTWTEQFF
>TRBJ2-5|NA|TRBV29-1|NA|11
TGCAGCGTTGAATTCGGGACCAACCAGTACTTC
CSVEFGTNQYF
>TRBJ1-2|few|TRBV4-2|NA|12
TGTGCCAGCAGCCAAGATACCGGGGGCTACACCTTC
CASSQDTGGYTF
>TRBJ1-1|NA|TRBV5-4|TRBD1|14
TGTGCCAGCAACCCAACAGGGGGGAACACTGAAGCTTTCTTT
CASNPTGGNTEAFF
>TRBJ1-5|few|TRBV19|NA|15
TGTGCCAGCAAACCCCCATCGGGGTATCTTCAGCCCCAGCATTTT
CASKPPSGYLQPQHF
>TRBJ1-1|NA|TRBV19|NA|17
TGTGCCAGTAGTATAGATAAAAGGGCAGCCGTGAACACTGAAGCTTTCTTT
CASSIDKRAAVNTEAFF
>TRBJ1-1|NA|TRBV11-3|NA|14
TGTGCCAGCAGCCAGGGGCCTGCGGACACTGAAGCTTTCTTT
CASSQGPADTEAFF
>TRBJ2-5|NA|TRBV14|NA|14
TGTGCCAGCAGCCAAGATCGGGGGTTTTTTACACAGTACTTC
CASSQDRGFFTQYF
>TRBJ1-4|once|TRBV19|NA|15
TGTGCCAGTAGTGGTGCATCTACAACTAATGAAAAACTGTTTTTT
CASSGASTTNEKLFF
>TRBJ1-6|few|TRBV28|NA|12
TGTGCCAGCAGGGGGCCCATTCAACCCCTCCACTTT
CASRGPIQPLHF
>TRBJ2-3|once|TRBV4-3|TRBD2|18
TGCGCCAGCAGCCAAATCTCCGGGACTAGCGGGGTGGCAGATACGCAGTATTTT
CASSQISGTSGVADTQYF
>TRBJ1-1|NA|TRBV10-1|NA|13
TGCGCCAGCAGTAAAAGACCAAACACTGAAGCTTTCTTT
CASSKRPNTEAFF
>TRBJ1-4|NA|TRBV19|NA|14
TGTGCCAGTAACCCCGAAGCGGGCCGGGAAAAACTGTTTTTT
CASNPEAGREKLFF
>TRBJ2-1|NA|TRBV11-3|TRBD2|14
TGTGCCAGCAGCACTAGCGGGAGGATCAATGAGCAGTTCTTC
CASSTSGRINEQFF
>TRBJ2-3|NA|TRBV30|TRBD1|18
TGTGCCTGGAGTGTAAGAAGGGAAACAGGGGGCCGCACAGATACGCAGTATTTT
CAWSVRRETGGRTDTQYF
>TRBJ1-4|few|TRBV6-7|NA|12
TGTGCCAGCAGTTCTATGGGGGAAAAACTGTTTTTT
CASSSMGEKLFF
>TRBJ2-5|NA|TRBV7-7|TRBD1|14
TGTGCTAGCAGCTTAGGGACAGGGGGAGAGACCCAGTACTTC
CASSLGTGGETQYF
>TRBJ1-2|NA|TRBV30|NA|13
TGTGCCTGGAGGGACACCTCTTACTATGGCTACACCTTC
CAWRDTSYYGYTF
>TRBJ2-7|NA|TRBV30|NA|15
TGTGCCTGGAGTACCCGCCTGACCGGGAGACACGAGCAGTACTTC
CAWSTRLTGRHEQYF
>TRBJ2-7|few|TRBV19|TRBD2|14
TGTGCCAGTAGTATAGACGGGACTACCAACGAGCAGTACTTC
CASSIDGTTNEQYF
>TRBJ1-5|NA|TRBV2|NA|14
TGTGCCAGCAGTGTAGGGAATAGCAATCAGCCCCAGCATTTT
CASSVGNSNQPQHF
>TRBJ2-3|NA|TRBV2|NA|17
TGTGCCAGCAGTGAATACCTAGGGGGGGGAGGCACAGATACGCAGTATTTT
CASSEYLGGGGTDTQYF
>TRBJ2-5|once|TRBV7-7|TRBD2|16
TGTGCTAGCAGCCCAGGTAGCGGGGGGGGCCAAGAGACCCAGTACTTC
CASSPGSGGGQETQYF
>TRBJ2-7|NA|TRBV7-2|TRBD2|16
TGTGCCAGCAGCTCGGGACTAGCGGGAGGGCCCTACGAGCAGTACTTC
CASSSGLAGGPYEQYF
>TRBJ2-6|NA|TRBV18|TRBD1|18
TGTGCCAGCTCCAGGACAGGGAACTTCGGCTCTGGGGCCAACGTCCTGACTTTC
CASSRTGNFGSGANVLTF
>TRBJ2-1|NA|TRBV12-5|TRBD1|13
TGTGCTAGTGGGGACACAGGGGTGAATGAGCAGTTCTTC
CASGDTGVNEQFF
>TRBJ1-1|NA|TRBV4-3|NA|14
TGCGCCAGCAGCCAAGATACCCCGGGGACTGAAGCTTTCTTT
CASSQDTPGTEAFF
>TRBJ2-7|NA|TRBV7-8|NA|16
TGTGCCAGCAGCTTAGGGGTCCAGGGGATAGTCTACGAGCAGTACTTC
CASSLGVQGIVYEQYF
>TRBJ1-6|NA|TRBV7-6|NA|16
TGTGCCAGCAGCCCGCAAGCGTTCGACCTTAATTCACCCCTCCACTTT
CASSPQAFDLNSPLHF
>TRBJ2-3|NA|TRBV5-1|NA|13
TGCGCCAGCAGCTTGGCCCAGGGTTATACGCAGTATTTT
CASSLAQGYTQYF
>TRBJ2-2|NA|TRBV5-4|TRBD2|16
TGTGCCAGCAGCTTGGTTTTAGCGGGGGGGCCCGGGGAGCTGTTTTTT
CASSLVLAGGPGELFF
>TRBJ2-1|once|TRBV2|NA|16
TGTGCCAGCAGTGCCGAACAGAGATACTCCTACAATGAGCAGTTCTTC
CASSAEQRYSYNEQFF
>TRBJ2-7|once|TRBV4-3|NA|15
TGCGCCAGCAGCCAAGGCCCGGGGGGCCCCTACGAGCAGTACTTC
CASSQGPGGPYEQYF
>TRBJ2-5|NA|TRBV10-1|TRBD2|17
TGCGCCAGCAGTGAGTCAAGGACTAGCGGCTTTCAAGAGACCCAGTACTTC
CASSESRTSGFQETQYF
>TRBJ1-1|NA|TRBV15|NA|14
TGTGCCACCAGCAGAGGGGCGGACTACACTGAAGCTTTCTTT
CATSRGADYTEAFF
>TRBJ1-3|NA|TRBV19|NA|15
TGTGCCAGTAACCCCCTGGGGGGGGGAGCGAACACCATATATTTT
CASNPLGGGANTIYF
>TRBJ1-2|NA|TRBV27|TRBD1|14
TGTGCCAGCAGTTTAAGGGACAGTAACTATGGCTACACCTTC
CASSLRDSNYGYTF
>TRBJ2-1|NA|TRBV4-3|TRBD2|17
TGCGCCAGCAGCCAAGATTTACTAGCGGGAGGGCCCAATGAGCAGTTCTTC
CASSQDLLAGGPNEQFF
>TRBJ1-3|NA|TRBV9|NA|15
TGTGCCAGCAGCGCCTCGACCGGTGCTGGAAACACCATATATTTT
CASSASTGAGNTIYF
>TRBJ2-4|NA|TRBV28|NA|15
TGTGCCAGCAGTACGTCTGAGGTAGCCAAAAACATTCAGTACTTC
CASSTSEVAKNIQYF
>TRBJ2-3|few|TRBV28|TRBD1|14
TGTGCCAGCAGTTGGGGACAGGTCGCAGATACGCAGTATTTT
CASSWGQVADTQYF
>TRBJ1-5|NA|TRBV19|NA|16
TGTGCCACCTCACCCCGGGGGGCAGGTAGCAATCAGCCCCAGCATTTT
CATSPRGAGSNQPQHF
>TRBJ2-7|NA|TRBV7-8|NA|11
TGTGCCAGCAGCTTGTACTACGAGCAGTACTTC
CASSLYYEQYF
>TRBJ1-1|NA|TRBV14|TRBD1|14
TGTGCCAGCAGCCAAGATCTTCAGGGGGCGAAAGCTTTCTTT
CASSQDLQGAKAFF
>TRBJ1-4|NA|TRBV28|NA|13
TGTGCCAGCAGTGAACAGTTTAATGAAAAACTGTTTTTT
CASSEQFNEKLFF
>TRBJ2-3|once|TRBV14|NA|17
TGTGCCAGCAGCCAAGATACAGGTGGGGGGGCCACAGATACGCAGTATTTT
CASSQDTGGGATDTQYF
>TRBJ2-7|NA|TRBV7-9|NA|16
TGTGCCAGCAGCTTAGACCCAGGGGGGAAAGTCCACGAGCAGTACTTC
CASSLDPGGKVHEQYF
>TRBJ1-3|few|TRBV6-6|NA|10
TGTGCCAGTCTAGGAAACACCATATATTTT
CASLGNTIYF
>TRBJ2-3|few|TRBV29-1|TRBD1|16
TGCAGCGTTGGGGGCCTACAGGGGGCAAATATAGATACGCAGTATTTT
CSVGGLQGANIDTQYF
>TRBJ2-1|NA|TRBV6-5|NA|15
TGTGCCAGCAGTTACCTCCCTTACTCCTACAATGAGCAGTTCTTC
CASSYLPYSYNEQFF